The clone carrying this T cell receptor (beta chain) was seen a few times. This record belongs to a study of PD-1 blockade in classical Hodgkin lymphoma. Study-level information: The nivolumab dose that patients received was 3 mg/kg, given intravenously every 2 weeks.

Trimming cost V 4 bases and J 5 bases; bases outside gene matches: 5. Germline values: CDR1 SGHRS, CDR2 YFSETQ. The CDR3 loop spans 15 amino acids. Assay: immunoSEQ multiplex PCR; the TCRdb copy retains only in-frame clones and omits some. The table shows more than 25,000 clones, with roughly 70% occurring only once. No patient escaped relapse after autologous stem cell transplantation, and brentuximab vedotin exposure varied. The chain carries TRBV5-1 and TRBJ2-3; TRBD1 matches at 12 bases. Sequences were derived from peripheral blood mononuclear cells (PBMCs), sampled before the second cycle of nivolumab. This sequence originates from a human donor with classical Hodgkin lymphoma. The CDR3 sequence is CASSPGQGAGDTQYF. CDR3 bases: TGCGCCAGCAGCCCGGGACAGGGGGCTGGAGATACGCAGTATTTT.